What follows are 28 T cell receptor beta chains derived from one specimen sequenced in a study of cytomegalovirus exposure and HLA in healthy donors. The study ran its PCR with 60 Vbeta and 13 Jbeta primers. Assay: immunoSEQ multiplex PCR; the TCRdb copy retains only in-frame clones and omits some. The sample holds some 180,000 clones, roughly 90% seen once. Sequenced sample: PBMCs. The source is a boy aged 2 to 10 in good health and CMV-seronegative.

This chain connects TRBV9 to TRBJ2-3, with TRBD2 matching 9 bases. Germline V gives CDR1 SGDLS, CDR2 YYNGEE. V was pared by 3 bases and J by 9 bases, with 14 bases of the junction left unmatched. The CDR3 totals 16 residues. CDR3: CASSGAGRGGFGTQYF. CDR3 coding DNA: TGTGCCAGCAGCGGTGCAGGGCGGGGGGGCTTTGGGACGCAGTATTTT.

The chain recombines TRBV6-1 with TRBJ2-3, with 13 bases lining up with TRBD2. Per germline, CDR1 MNHNS and CDR2 SASEGT. V gave up 6 bases and J gave up 3 bases; unmatched junction bases: 3. The CDR3 totals 15 residues. The CDR3: CASRGGLAGTDTQYF. CDR3 nucleotides: TGTGCCAGCAGGGGGGGACTAGCGGGGACAGATACGCAGTATTTT.

The V gene is TRBV19, the J gene TRBJ2-7; 14 bases map to TRBD2. CDR3 length: 15 amino acids. V shed 6 bases and J 4 bases; nucleotides not matched to a gene: 5. From germline, CDR1 is LNHDA and CDR2 SQIVND (reference sequence). CDR3 residues: CASRGLAGVGYEQYF. In DNA, the CDR3 is TGTGCCAGTAGGGGACTAGCGGGAGTCGGGTACGAGCAGTACTTC. The full variable domain, in which reference TRBV19 and TRBJ2-7 provide the parts outside the CDR3, is DGGITQSPKYLFRKEGQNVTLSCEQNLNHDAMYWYRQDPGQGLRLIYYSQIVNDFQKGDIAEGYSVSREKKESFPLTVTSAQKNPTAFYLCASRGLAGVGYEQYFGPGTRLTVT.

V and J are TRBV12-5 and TRBJ2-5; tentatively, D is TRBD1 (6 bases). This CDR3 has 13 residues. Germline assignment: CDR1 LGHNT and CDR2 FRNRAP. V lost 6 bases and J 5 bases, leaving 13 bases between the germline ends. CDR3 coding DNA: TGTGCTAGTGGCCCAGCTACAGGGGAGACCCAGTACTTC. Translated: CASGPATGETQYF.

The chain carries TRBV28 and TRBJ1-3; D perhaps matches TRBD1 (6 bases). The ends were cut back, 3 bases at V and 0 bases at J, with 21 bases in the middle. The CDR3 consists of 19 residues. Looked up from germline, CDR1 is MDHEN and CDR2 is SYDVKM. CDR3 region: CASSFIHTGHRPSGNTIYF. Here the CDR3 DNA reads TGTGCCAGCAGTTTCATTCACACGGGACATCGCCCCTCTGGAAACACCATATATTTT.

This chain uses TRBV6-5 with TRBJ2-3; D may be TRBD1 (5 bases). Deletions cut 8 bases from V and 0 bases from J, with 9 bases between. Germline V gene data show CDR1 as MNHEY and CDR2 as SVGAGI. The CDR3 consists of 13 residues. For the CDR3, the DNA is TGTGCCAGCTGTCGACAGAGCACAGATACGCAGTATTTT. It yields the protein CASCRQSTDTQYF.

The chain combines TRBV28 with TRBJ1-5; 10 nucleotides line up with TRBD1. V was pared by 6 bases and J by 3 bases, with 5 bases of the junction left unmatched. Per the germline V gene, CDR1 is MDHEN and CDR2 is SYDVKM. The CDR3 runs 15 residues. The CDR3 coding sequence is TGTGCCAGCAGGCCGACAGGGGGCGACAATCAGCCCCAGCATTTT. Protein: CASRPTGGDNQPQHF.

The genes are TRBV2 and TRBJ2-4, with TRBD2 matching 7 bases. This CDR3 has 16 residues. The junction had 8 bases not matched to a gene; V was cut back by 6 bases and J by 0 bases. Per germline, CDR1 SNHLY and CDR2 FYNNEI. Written as DNA, the CDR3 is TGTGCCAGCAGGGGAGCGGGGCCCATAGCCAAAAACATTCAGTACTTC. Protein product: CASRGAGPIAKNIQYF.

The chain couples TRBV10-3 to TRBJ2-7, with D possibly TRBD1 on 5 matching bases. Trimming pared 2 bases from V and 5 bases from J, leaving 10 bases between. CDR1 is ENHRY and CDR2 is SYGVKD in the germline V gene. CDR3 size: 13 residues. The CDR3 nucleotides are TGTGCCATCAGTGAGCAGGGTCGGAACGAGCAGTACTTC. This codes for CAISEQGRNEQYF.

This clone has more than one count but fewer than ten. The chain couples TRBV13 to TRBJ1-3; D unclear. Germline lookup yields CDR1 PRHDT and CDR2 FYEKMQ (reference sequence). CDR3 length equals 14 residues. V lost 10 bases, J lost 0 bases, and 13 bases lay in between. The CDR3 DNA reads as TGTGCCACTACGATTCGGTACTCTGGAAACACCATATATTTT. Protein sequence: CATTIRYSGNTIYF.

The chain employs TRBV7-9 and TRBJ1-1; D might be TRBD1 (6 bases). The CDR3 consists of 14 residues. Germline V gene sequence: CDR1 SEHNR, CDR2 FQNEAQ (reference sequence). V shed 4 bases and J shed 8 bases, with 17 bases lying between them. CDR3 sequence: CASSYKTGPVEAFF. Here the CDR3 DNA reads TGTGCCAGCAGCTATAAGACAGGCCCAGTCGAAGCTTTCTTT.

The CDR3 DNA reads TGTGCCAGCCAACGACAGGGTGCGGATTCACCCCTCCACTTT. Residues: CASQRQGADSPLHF. The J gene is TRBJ1-6, the V gene TRBV19, with TRBD1 matching over 7 bases. Germline assignment: CDR1 LNHDA and CDR2 SQIVND (reference sequence). There are 14 residues in the CDR3. V gave up 9 bases and J gave up 8 bases; unmatched junction bases: 10. Supplemented by reference TRBV19 and TRBJ1-6, the full variable domain reads DGGITQSPKYLFRKEGQNVTLSCEQNLNHDAMYWYRQDPGQGLRLIYYSQIVNDFQKGDIAEGYSVSREKKESFPLTVTSAQKNPTAFYLCASQRQGADSPLHFGNGTRLTVT.

The chain couples TRBV6-1 to TRBJ2-7; D not resolved. Per the germline V gene, CDR1 is MNHNS and CDR2 is SASEGT. The length of the CDR3 is 13 residues. V lost 1 base to trimming and J lost 5 bases, with 9 bases between them. In DNA, the CDR3 is TGTGCCAGCAGTGAAGTGTGGCAGGACGAGCAGTACTTC. This gives the protein CASSEVWQDEQYF.

V and J are TRBV11-2 and TRBJ1-1, with D hard to call. V lost 8 bases to trimming and J lost 6 bases, with 19 bases between them. Germline V gives CDR1 SGHAT, CDR2 FQNNGV. The length of the CDR3 is 14 residues. The CDR3 protein is CASGRLEEGPEAFF. In nucleotides, the CDR3 is TGTGCCAGCGGTCGCCTCGAAGAGGGCCCTGAAGCTTTCTTT.

Concerning this clone: An end of the junction differs from the germline gene, which may be a read error. This chain uses TRBV5-4 with TRBJ1-2; D ambiguous. The germline V gene has CDR1 SGHNT and CDR2 YYREEE (reference sequence). This CDR3 contains 15 residues. The CDR3 here is CASSLRPLGDYGSTF. The CDR3 coding sequence is TGTGCCAGCAGCTTACGTCCCCTAGGCGACTATGGCTCCACCTTC.

This chain joins TRBV6-1 and TRBJ1-5; tentatively, D is TRBD1 (5 bases). This CDR3 is 14 amino acids long. Germline-derived CDR1 and CDR2 are MNHNS and SASEGT. Trimming cost V 7 bases and J 4 bases, with 14 bases left between them. The chain's CDR3 is CASNVLGGNQPQHF. CDR3 DNA sequence: TGTGCCAGCAATGTATTGGGGGGAAATCAGCCCCAGCATTTT.

The chain combines TRBV5-1 with TRBJ2-7; no clear D. The germline gives CDR1 SGHRS, CDR2 YFSETQ. The CDR3 spans 14 residues. V was clipped by 2 bases and J by 0 bases, with 9 bases between them. CDR3 in amino acids: CASSLEDNSYEQYF. The CDR3 DNA sequence: TGCGCCAGCAGCTTAGAAGACAACTCCTACGAGCAGTACTTC.

This chain uses TRBV6-5 with TRBJ2-1; 7 bases are shared with TRBD2. V was clipped by 5 bases and J by 2 bases; unmatched bases: 3. Per the germline V gene, CDR1 is MNHEY and CDR2 is SVGAGI. The CDR3 consists of 14 residues. Written as DNA, the CDR3 is TGTGCCAGCAGTACAAGCGGGGCCTACAATGAGCAGTTCTTC. It translates to CASSTSGAYNEQFF.

The V call is TRBV30, the J call TRBJ1-1, with D unresolved. V lost 0 bases, J lost 8 bases, and 19 bases lay in between. Germline lookup yields CDR1 GTSNPN and CDR2 SVGIG (reference sequence). This CDR3 contains 15 residues. This CDR3 is CAWSVTPVPVIEAFF. DNA of the CDR3: TGTGCCTGGAGTGTAACCCCAGTGCCAGTAATAGAAGCTTTCTTT.

A word on this clone: Other DNA sequences in the same sample also yield this CDR3. This chain connects TRBV7-6 to TRBJ1-5; D ambiguous. The V end was cut by 1 base, the J end by 1 base, with 14 bases between. CDR1 is SGHVS and CDR2 is FNYEAQ in the germline V gene. The CDR3 runs 17 residues. For the CDR3, the DNA is TGTGCCAGCAGCTTAGGGGCCGGTGGTGCCAGCAATCAGCCCCAGCATTTT. Protein: CASSLGAGGASNQPQHF.

The V and J genes are TRBV29-1 and TRBJ2-4; D may be TRBD2 (6 bases). V lost 3 bases, J lost 0 bases, and 12 bases lay in between. Germline V CDR1 and CDR2: SQVTM, ANQGSEA. The CDR3 has 15 residues. The chain's CDR3 is CSVEGTELAKNIQYF. The CDR3 DNA reads TGCAGCGTTGAGGGGACTGAACTAGCCAAAAACATTCAGTACTTC.

V and J are TRBV18 and TRBJ1-2, with D unclear. The CDR3 sequence is 17 residues long. Trimming cost V 3 bases and J 4 bases, with 21 bases left between them. Germline loops: CDR1 KGHSH, CDR2 LQKENI. The CDR3 nucleotides read TGTGCCAGCTCACCGGTTGAGAGCCCCGGTATATTCTATGGCTACACCTTC. Residues: CASSPVESPGIFYGYTF.

V gene TRBV4-2 combines with J gene TRBJ1-2, with 7 bases identical to TRBD1. Germline V gives CDR1 LGHNA, CDR2 YNFKEQ. V dropped 0 bases and J dropped 5; count of bases not matched to a gene: 9. The CDR3 is 16 residues long. The DNA of the CDR3 is TGTGCCAGCAGCCAAGAAGATCTGGACAGGACGTATGGCTACACCTTC. Residues: CASSQEDLDRTYGYTF.

J is TRBJ2-5 and V is TRBV19; TRBD1 agrees at 9 bases. Losses at the gene ends were 5 bases for V and 3 bases for J; bases not matched to a gene: 7. Germline values: CDR1 LNHDA, CDR2 SQIVND (reference sequence). This CDR3 has 15 amino acids. This chain's CDR3 is CASSVAGQGKETQYF. For the CDR3, the DNA is TGTGCCAGTAGTGTGGCGGGACAGGGAAAAGAGACCCAGTACTTC.

The V gene is TRBV5-1, the J gene TRBJ2-5, with 9 nucleotides matching TRBD2. This CDR3 has 14 residues. The germline gives CDR1 SGHRS, CDR2 YFSETQ. V lost 3 bases, J lost 5 bases, and 5 bases stayed unmatched. The CDR3 reads CASSSGTSRETQYF. Written as DNA, the CDR3 is TGCGCCAGCAGCTCGGGGACTAGCAGGGAGACCCAGTACTTC. Full variable domain (outside the CDR3, taken from reference TRBV5-1 and TRBJ2-5): KAGVTQTPRYLIKTRGQQVTLSCSPISGHRSVSWYQQTPGQGLQFLFEYFSETQRNKGNFPGRFSGRQFSNSRSEMNVSTLELGDSALYLCASSSGTSRETQYFGPGTRLLVL.

The V and J genes are TRBV7-3 and TRBJ2-5; tentative D call: TRBD2 (7 bases). Germline values: CDR1 SGHTA, CDR2 FQGTGA. Trimming took 5 bases from V and 1 from J, leaving 29 bases between them. CDR3 length equals 20 residues. The CDR3 DNA reads TGTGCCAGCAGCGCGGGGGCTCGCGGGGGATTTCGGTGGGCCCAAGAGACCCAGTACTTC. As protein: CASSAGARGGFRWAQETQYF. Together with reference TRBV7-3 and TRBJ2-5, the CDR3 gives the full variable domain: GAGVSQTPSNKVTEKGKYVELRCDPISGHTALYWYRQSLGQGPEFLIYFQGTGAADDSGLPNDRFFAVRPEGSVSTLKIQRTERGDSAVYLCASSAGARGGFRWAQETQYFGPGTRLLVL.

The V gene is TRBV13, the J gene TRBJ1-1; possibly TRBD1 for D (5 bases). V lost 5 bases to trimming and J lost 5 bases, with 18 bases between them. CDR3 length: 15 amino acids. Germline assignment: CDR1 PRHDT and CDR2 FYEKMQ (reference sequence). The CDR3 loop reads CASSPGRGRTTEAFF. CDR3 DNA sequence: TGTGCCAGCAGCCCTGGTCGGGGGAGAACGACTGAAGCTTTCTTT.

The CDR3 coding sequence is TGTGCCAGCAGGATACAGGGGGGGGAGACTGAAGCTTTCTTT. This codes for CASRIQGGETEAFF. This sequence joins TRBV6-5 and TRBJ1-1, with TRBD1 identical over 8 bases. The length of the CDR3 is 14 residues. CDR1 MNHEY and CDR2 SVGAGI come from the germline V gene. V lost 6 bases to trimming and J lost 5 bases; unmatched junction nucleotides: 8.